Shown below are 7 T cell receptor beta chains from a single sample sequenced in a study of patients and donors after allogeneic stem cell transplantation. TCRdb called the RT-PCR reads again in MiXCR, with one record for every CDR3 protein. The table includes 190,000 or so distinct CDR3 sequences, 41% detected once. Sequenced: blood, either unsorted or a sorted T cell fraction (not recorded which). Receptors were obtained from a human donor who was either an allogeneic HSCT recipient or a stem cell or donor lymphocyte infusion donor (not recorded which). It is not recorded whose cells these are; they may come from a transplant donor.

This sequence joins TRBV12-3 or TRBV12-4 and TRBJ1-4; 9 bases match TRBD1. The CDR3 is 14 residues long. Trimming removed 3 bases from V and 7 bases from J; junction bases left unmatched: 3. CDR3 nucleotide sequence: TGTGCCAGCAGTTTTAGGGACAGGGCTGAAAAACTGTTTTTT. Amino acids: CASSFRDRAEKLFF.

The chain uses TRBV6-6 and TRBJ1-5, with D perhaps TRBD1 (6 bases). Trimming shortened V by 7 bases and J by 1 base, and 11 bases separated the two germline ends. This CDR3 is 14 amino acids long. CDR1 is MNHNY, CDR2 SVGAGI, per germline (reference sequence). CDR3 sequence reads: CASTDDRSNQPQHF. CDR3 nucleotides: TGTGCCAGCACCGACGACAGGAGCAATCAGCCCCAGCATTTT.

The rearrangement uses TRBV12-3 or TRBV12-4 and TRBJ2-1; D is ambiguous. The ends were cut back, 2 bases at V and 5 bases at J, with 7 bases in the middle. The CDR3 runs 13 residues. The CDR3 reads CASSLFPNNEQFF. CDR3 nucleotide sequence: TGTGCCAGCAGTTTATTCCCTAACAATGAGCAGTTCTTC.

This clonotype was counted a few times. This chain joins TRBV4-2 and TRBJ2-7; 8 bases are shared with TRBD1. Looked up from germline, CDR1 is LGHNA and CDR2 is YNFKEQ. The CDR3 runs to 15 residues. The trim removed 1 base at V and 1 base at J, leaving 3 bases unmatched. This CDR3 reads CASSQVTGASYEQYF. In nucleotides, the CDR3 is TGTGCCAGCAGCCAAGTGACAGGGGCTTCCTACGAGCAGTACTTC.

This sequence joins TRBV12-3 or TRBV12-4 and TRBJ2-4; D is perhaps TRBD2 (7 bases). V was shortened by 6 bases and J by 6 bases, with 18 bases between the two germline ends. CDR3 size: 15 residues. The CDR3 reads CASSEGGAGRNIQYF. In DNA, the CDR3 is TGTGCCAGCAGCGAAGGGGGGGCCGGGCGAAACATTCAGTACTTC.

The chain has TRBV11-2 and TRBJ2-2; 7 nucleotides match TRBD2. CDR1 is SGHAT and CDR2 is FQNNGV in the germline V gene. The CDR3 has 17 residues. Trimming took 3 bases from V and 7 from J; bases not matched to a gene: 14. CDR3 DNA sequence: TGTGCCAGCAGCTTTACCGTTCTGGCGGGAGAGGACGGGGAGCTGTTTTTT. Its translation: CASSFTVLAGEDGELFF.

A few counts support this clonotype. The CDR3 here is CASYTAETQYF. For the CDR3, the DNA is TGTGCCAGCTACACGGCGGAGACCCAGTACTTC. J is TRBJ2-5 and V is TRBV27; no definite D call. The CDR3 has 11 residues. Germline CDR1 MNHEY, CDR2 SMNVEV (reference sequence). V gave up 8 bases and J gave up 5 bases, with 9 bases separating them.